This T cell receptor beta chain was documented in a study of blood T cell repertoires in COVID-19. About the research overall: Sites in the United States, Italy and Spain provided acute and convalescent COVID-19 samples. Sources were T cells, B-cell-depleted T cells, or PBMCs; the material itself was cDNA or gDNA.

Trimming took off 6 bases at V and 6 bases at J, with 10 bases between the two ends. The CDR3 has 12 residues. In the original analysis: Nucleated cell counts were estimated from reference gene primer amplification. Data came from immunoSEQ multiplex PCR; TCRdb stores just in-frame clones and leaves some out. That table supplies the V and J calls and clone size; D and trimming were determined from the DNA. The sample yields approximately 240,000 clones, approximately 83% seen once. Input material: peripheral blood. The chain employs TRBV6-7 and TRBJ2-3; D call uncertain. TRBV6-7 is known as an ORF, though its function is uncertain. The TCR sequence derives from a woman aged 25-40 years who had recovered from COVID-19. This CDR3 is CASSSGRDTQYF. The CDR3 DNA sequence: TGTGCCAGCAGCTCTGGCCGTGATACGCAGTATTTT.